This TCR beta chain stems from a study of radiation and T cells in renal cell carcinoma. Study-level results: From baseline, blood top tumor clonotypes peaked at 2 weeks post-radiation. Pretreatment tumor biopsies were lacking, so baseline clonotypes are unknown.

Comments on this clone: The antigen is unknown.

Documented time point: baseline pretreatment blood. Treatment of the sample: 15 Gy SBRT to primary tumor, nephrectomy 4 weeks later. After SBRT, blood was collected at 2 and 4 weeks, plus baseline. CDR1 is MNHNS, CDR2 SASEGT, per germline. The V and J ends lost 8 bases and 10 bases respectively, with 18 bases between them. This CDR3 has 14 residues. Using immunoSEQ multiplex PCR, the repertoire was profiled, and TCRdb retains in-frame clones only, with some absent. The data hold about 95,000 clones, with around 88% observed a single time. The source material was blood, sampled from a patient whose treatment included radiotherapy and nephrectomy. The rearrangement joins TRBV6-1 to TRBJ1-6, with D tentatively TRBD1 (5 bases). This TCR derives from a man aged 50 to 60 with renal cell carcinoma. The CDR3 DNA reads TGTGCCAGCTCCCCCGGGGGGGGAGGCTCACCCCTCCACTTT. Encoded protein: CASSPGGGGSPLHF.